This T cell receptor (beta chain) was recovered during a study of blood T cell repertoires in COVID-19. Overall study: Collection of acute and convalescent COVID-19 samples took place in the United States, Italy and Spain. PBMCs, B-cell-depleted T cells, or T cells provided the cDNA or gDNA that made up the material.

Per the study methods: Quantification of nucleated cells was approximated via reference gene primer amplification. TCRdb's table, derived via immunoSEQ multiplex PCR, lists solely in-frame clones and lacks some. That table furnishes V, J and clone size, whereas the DNA furnished D and trimming. The sample holds just over 300,000 clones, approximately 89% seen once. This clonotype was sampled from a woman aged 25 to 39 with COVID-19, enrolled during active disease. Specimen: peripheral blood.

In DNA, the CDR3 is TGTGCCAGCAGCGTAGGGCAGGGGGCTGGAAACACCATATATTTT. Translation: CASSVGQGAGNTIYF. The chain is built from TRBV9 and TRBJ1-3; 7 positions agree with TRBD1. With 0 bases clipped from V and 2 bases from J, the junction kept 2 bases outside the gene matches. The CDR3 contains 15 residues. Germline assignment: CDR1 SGDLS and CDR2 YYNGEE.